Presented here are 22 T cell receptor beta chains from one specimen sequenced in a study of response to subunit inactivated influenza vaccine. TCRdb used MiXCR to reprocess the RT-PCR reads, holding one entry per CDR3 protein. The sample lists about 700,000 distinct CDR3 sequences; roughly 14% were seen once. The sequencing used PBMCs from blood, collected 14 days before vaccination. The source of these receptors is a man aged 45-60 years who received an inactivated influenza vaccine.

The chain joins TRBV5-1 to TRBJ2-7, with a possible D match to TRBD2 (5 bases). This CDR3 spans 13 amino acids. With 4 bases removed from V and 7 bases from J, the gap between germline ends came to 15 bases. Germline CDR1 SGHRS, CDR2 YFSETQ. Here the CDR3 reads CASSPGPTGEQYF. DNA of the CDR3: TGCGCCAGCAGCCCCGGGCCAACGGGGGAGCAGTACTTC.

This clonotype was observed at least ten times. V usage is TRBV12-3 or TRBV12-4 and J usage is TRBJ1-6, with a possible D match to TRBD1 (5 bases). V was cut by 6 bases and J by 0 bases, with 12 bases left in between. This CDR3 spans 16 amino acids. The CDR3 spells CASRQDGNSYNSPLHF. The CDR3 bases are TGTGCCAGCAGACAGGACGGAAACTCCTATAATTCACCCCTCCACTTT.

This clonotype showed up just a few times. The rearrangement joins TRBV5-6 to TRBJ1-1, with TRBD1 as a possible D gene (5 bases). The CDR3 sequence is 15 residues long. Germline V gene sequence: CDR1 SGHDT, CDR2 YYEEEE. V lost 0 bases to trimming and J lost 1 base, with 10 bases between them. DNA of the CDR3: TGTGCCAGCAGCTTGGGGAGGAGGGGGAACACTGAAGCTTTCTTT. Protein sequence: CASSLGRRGNTEAFF.

The chain carries TRBV5-1 and TRBJ2-1, with 10 bases aligning to TRBD2. The CDR3 consists of 18 residues. In germline, CDR1 is SGHRS, CDR2 YFSETQ. V gave up 4 bases and J gave up 5 bases; unmatched junction bases: 15. The CDR3 loop reads CASSRTPSGRRLDNEQFF. The CDR3 DNA reads as TGCGCCAGCAGCCGGACCCCTAGCGGGAGACGGCTCGACAATGAGCAGTTCTTC.

This clonotype was detected only a few times. The chain recombines TRBV24-1 with TRBJ2-1; D ambiguous. V lost 3 bases and J lost 2, with 10 bases in between. The V gene's germline CDR1 is KGHDR and CDR2 SFDVKD. This CDR3 contains 15 residues. In DNA, the CDR3 is TGTGCCACCAGTGATCCGACCGAAGCCTACAATGAGCAGTTCTTC. It encodes CATSDPTEAYNEQFF.

The chain is built from TRBV3-1 and TRBJ2-4; TRBD2 is a possible D gene (5 bases). The CDR3 runs to 16 residues. The V gene's germline CDR1 is LGHDT and CDR2 YNNKEL (reference sequence). V dropped 2 bases and J dropped 1 base, with 12 bases sitting between them. CDR3 sequence reads: CASSQLGGGAKNIQYF. The CDR3 nucleotides are TGTGCCAGCAGCCAACTCGGAGGTGGGGCCAAAAACATTCAGTACTTC.

The J gene is TRBJ2-1, the V gene TRBV4-3; D gene uncertain. The V gene's germline CDR1 is LGHNA and CDR2 YSLEER. The V end was cut by 1 base, the J end by 2 bases, with 9 bases between. The CDR3 contains 15 residues. The CDR3 DNA follows: TGCGCCAGCAGCCAAGGAAGTTCCCCCTACAATGAGCAGTTCTTC. It is translated as CASSQGSSPYNEQFF.

The chain combines TRBV25-1 with TRBJ2-1; the match to TRBD2 covers 7 bases. From germline, CDR1 is MGHDK and CDR2 SYGVNS. The CDR3 has 15 residues. The ends lost 3 bases at V and 3 bases at J; junction bases unmatched: 5. The CDR3 sequence: CASSDPSGVYNEQFF. CDR3 DNA: TGTGCCAGCAGTGATCCCAGCGGGGTCTACAATGAGCAGTTCTTC.

This clonotype was detected many times. The V call is TRBV5-8, the J call TRBJ2-1; TRBD2 matches at 11 bases. V was pared by 1 base and J by 6 bases, with 3 bases of the junction left unmatched. Germline V gene sequence: CDR1 SGHTS, CDR2 YDEGEE. This CDR3 is built from 15 residues. The CDR3, as DNA: TGTGCCAGCAGCTTGACTAGCGGGAGTTCCAATGAGCAGTTCTTC. The encoded protein is CASSLTSGSSNEQFF.

J is TRBJ1-5 and V is TRBV5-6; possibly TRBD1 for D (5 bases). The germline CDR1 and CDR2 sequences are SGHDT and YYEEEE. This CDR3 is 15 amino acids long. Trimming stripped 3 bases from V and 5 bases from J, with 15 bases between. Written as DNA, the CDR3 is TGTGCCAGCAGCTCATCGGGACGGTGCCATCAGCCCCAGCATTTT. As protein: CASSSSGRCHQPQHF. Supplemented by reference TRBV5-6 and TRBJ1-5, the full variable domain reads DAGVTQSPTHLIKTRGQQVTLRCSPKSGHDTVSWYQQALGQGPQFIFQYYEEEERQRGNFPDRFSGHQFPNYSSELNVNALLLGDSALYLCASSSSGRCHQPQHFGDGTRLSIL.

This clonotype has more than one count but fewer than ten. This chain links TRBV12-3 or TRBV12-4 with TRBJ2-1; D not resolved. Trimming removed 4 bases from V and 9 bases from J, with 13 bases in between. The CDR3 contains 13 residues. The CDR3: CASSYNLDPEQFF. The CDR3, as DNA: TGTGCCAGCAGTTATAACTTAGACCCTGAGCAGTTCTTC.

The chain employs TRBV28 and TRBJ2-3; 8 bases agree with TRBD2. The CDR3 contains 16 residues. The J segment lost 5 bases and the V segment lost 5 bases, leaving 12 bases of the junction unmatched. Germline V lookup: CDR1 MDHEN, CDR2 SYDVKM. As DNA, the CDR3 is TGTGCCAGCAGTCCCCCTTTGCGGGGGGCGGGAGATACGCAGTATTTT. Amino acids: CASSPPLRGAGDTQYF.

A few counts support this clonotype. This chain uses TRBV4-3 with TRBJ1-2, with 8 nucleotides matching TRBD1. CDR3 length: 16 residues. J lost 4 bases, V lost 1 base, and 8 bases had no gene match. Germline CDR1 LGHNA, CDR2 YSLEER. The CDR3 DNA reads TGCGCCAGCAGCCAAGTGGGATCTACAGGGGGCTATGGCTACACCTTC. It yields the protein CASSQVGSTGGYGYTF.

V and J are TRBV20-1 and TRBJ2-1; weak D call: TRBD1 (5 bases). This CDR3 has 15 residues. CDR1 and CDR2 from the germline V gene are DFQATT and SNEGSKA (reference sequence). CDR3 sequence: CCASGPAQGLGEQFF. CDR3 DNA: TGCTGCGCTAGTGGACCGGCCCAGGGCTTGGGTGAGCAGTTCTTC.

In this sample, this clonotype turned up a few times. The chain uses TRBV12-3 or TRBV12-4 and TRBJ2-2; D is perhaps TRBD2 (6 bases). V dropped 3 bases and J dropped 7 bases, with 9 bases sitting between them. The CDR3 has 13 residues. Here the CDR3 reads CASSFGGIGELFF. Here the CDR3 DNA reads TGTGCCAGCAGTTTCGGGGGAATCGGGGAGCTGTTTTTT.

The chain recombines TRBV6-1 with TRBJ2-7; 10 positions match TRBD1. The V gene's germline CDR1 is MNHNS and CDR2 SASEGT. CDR3 length: 14 residues. V gave up 6 bases and J gave up 4 bases; unmatched junction bases: 6. CDR3 region: CASSWGQGKYEQYF. The CDR3, as DNA: TGTGCCAGCAGCTGGGGACAGGGGAAATACGAGCAGTACTTC.

This clonotype was seen more than once but under ten times. The chain uses TRBV4-1 and TRBJ2-5; 10 bases are a match to TRBD1. Germline V gene sequence: CDR1 MGHRA, CDR2 YSYEKL. Germline trimming cut 5 bases from V and 4 bases from J; bases unmatched to any gene: 7. The CDR3 is 15 residues long. In DNA, the CDR3 is TGCGCCAGCAGCTCGCCCAGGACAGGGGGAGAGACCCAGTACTTC. It translates to CASSSPRTGGETQYF.

This clonotype was detected many times. The CDR3 protein is CASSLGGQGLNEQYF. The CDR3 DNA follows: TGTGCCAGCAGTTTAGGGGGACAGGGGCTCAACGAGCAGTACTTC. The rearrangement joins TRBV27 to TRBJ2-7, with 10 positions matching TRBD1. The CDR3 is 15 amino acids. V dropped 2 bases and J dropped 5; count of bases not matched to a gene: 6. CDR1 is MNHEY, CDR2 SMNVEV, per germline (reference sequence).

This clonotype was seen repeatedly, ten times or more. J is TRBJ2-2 and V is TRBV9; 11 positions match TRBD2. V lost 0 bases and J lost 7; bases outside the gene matches: 8. This CDR3 spans 17 amino acids. The germline gives CDR1 SGDLS, CDR2 YYNGEE. The CDR3 bases are TGTGCCAGCAGCGTAGTGAGCCTAGCGGGAGGTTTCGGGGAGCTGTTTTTT. Translated: CASSVVSLAGGFGELFF.

The V call is TRBV20-1, the J call TRBJ2-2, with 13 bases aligning to TRBD2. Germline CDR1 and CDR2: DFQATT and SNEGSKA (reference sequence). Trimming took 6 bases from V and 6 from J; bases not matched to a gene: 4. CDR3 size: 14 residues. The CDR3 region has the DNA TGCAGTGCGAGGACTAGCGGGGGTGCCGGGGAGCTGTTTTTT. Translating it yields CSARTSGGAGELFF.

This clonotype was seen a handful of times. This rearrangement joins TRBV20-1 to TRBJ2-7, with 7 bases aligning to TRBD2. The CDR3 is 14 residues long. The V and J ends lost 3 bases and 6 bases, in that order; junction bases with no gene match: 11. Germline values: CDR1 DFQATT, CDR2 SNEGSKA (reference sequence). CDR3 region: CSARMGAAGAEQYF. Written as DNA, the CDR3 is TGCAGTGCTAGGATGGGAGCGGCGGGAGCCGAGCAGTACTTC.

The table lists this clonotype with many counts. The chain links TRBV27 to TRBJ2-7; no reliable D call. Trimming stripped 2 bases from V and 6 bases from J, with 11 bases between. Germline V CDR1 and CDR2: MNHEY, SMNVEV (reference sequence). The CDR3 loop spans 13 amino acids. CDR3 loop: CASSLAFRTEQYF. The CDR3 DNA reads as TGTGCCAGCAGTTTAGCGTTCCGAACCGAGCAGTACTTC.